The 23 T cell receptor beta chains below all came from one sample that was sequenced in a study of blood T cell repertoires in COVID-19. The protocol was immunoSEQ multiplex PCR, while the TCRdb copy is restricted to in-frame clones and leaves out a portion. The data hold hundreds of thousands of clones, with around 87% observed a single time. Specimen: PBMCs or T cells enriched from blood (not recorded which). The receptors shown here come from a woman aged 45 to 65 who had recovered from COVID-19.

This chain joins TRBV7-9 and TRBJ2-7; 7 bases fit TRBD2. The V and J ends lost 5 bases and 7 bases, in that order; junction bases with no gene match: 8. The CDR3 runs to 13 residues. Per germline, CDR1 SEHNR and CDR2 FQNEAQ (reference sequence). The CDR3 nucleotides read TGTGCCAGCAGCCGAGCGGGGTTTGGGGAGCAGTACTTC. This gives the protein CASSRAGFGEQYF.

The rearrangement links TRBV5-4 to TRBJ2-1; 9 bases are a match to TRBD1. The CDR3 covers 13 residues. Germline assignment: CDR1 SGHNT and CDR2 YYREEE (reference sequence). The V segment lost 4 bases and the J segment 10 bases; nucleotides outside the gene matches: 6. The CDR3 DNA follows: TGTGCCAGCAGCGGGGGGGACAGGGAGGAGCAGTTCTTC. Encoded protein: CASSGGDREEQFF.

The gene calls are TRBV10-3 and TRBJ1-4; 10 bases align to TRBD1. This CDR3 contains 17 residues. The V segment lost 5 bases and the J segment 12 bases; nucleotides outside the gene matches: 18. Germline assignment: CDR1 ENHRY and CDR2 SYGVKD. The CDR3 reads CAISRNLAGTGDGELFF. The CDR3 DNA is TGTGCCATCAGTAGAAATTTAGCCGGGACAGGGGATGGAGAACTGTTTTTT.

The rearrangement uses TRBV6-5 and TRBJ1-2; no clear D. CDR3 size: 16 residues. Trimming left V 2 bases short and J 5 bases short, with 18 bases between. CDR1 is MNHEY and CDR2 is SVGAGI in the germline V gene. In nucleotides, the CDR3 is TGTGCCAGCAGTTACCTTTCCAGTAATGAATTTTATGGCTACACCTTC. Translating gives CASSYLSSNEFYGYTF.

The CDR3 DNA sequence: TGTGCCAGCACCTCCGGACAGGGAGGGGCTTACAATGAGCAGTTCTTC. It is translated as CASTSGQGGAYNEQFF. V and J are TRBV4-2 and TRBJ2-1, with D possibly matching TRBD1 (8 bases). The CDR3 is made up of 16 amino acids. V was shortened by 7 bases and J by 4 bases, with 20 bases between the two germline ends. CDR1 LGHNA and CDR2 YNFKEQ come from the germline V gene.

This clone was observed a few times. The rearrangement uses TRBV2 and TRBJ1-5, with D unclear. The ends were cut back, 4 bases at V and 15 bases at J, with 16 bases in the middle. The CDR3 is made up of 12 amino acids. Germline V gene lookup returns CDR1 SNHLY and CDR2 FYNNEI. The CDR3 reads CASSGVGFATHF. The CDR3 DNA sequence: TGTGCCAGCAGTGGAGTCGGGTTTGCGACGCATTTT.

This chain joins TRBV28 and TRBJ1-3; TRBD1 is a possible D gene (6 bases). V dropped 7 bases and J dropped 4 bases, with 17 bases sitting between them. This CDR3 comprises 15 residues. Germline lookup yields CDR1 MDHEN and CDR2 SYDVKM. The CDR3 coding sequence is TGTGCCAGCACCCCGACAGGTCGTTTCGGAAACACCATATATTTT. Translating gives CASTPTGRFGNTIYF.

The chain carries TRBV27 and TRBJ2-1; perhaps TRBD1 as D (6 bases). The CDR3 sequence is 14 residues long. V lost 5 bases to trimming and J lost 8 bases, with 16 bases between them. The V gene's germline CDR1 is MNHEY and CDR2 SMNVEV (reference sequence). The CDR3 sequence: CASSPWGLPDEQFF. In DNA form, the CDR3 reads TGTGCCAGCAGTCCCTGGGGGCTTCCCGATGAGCAGTTCTTC.

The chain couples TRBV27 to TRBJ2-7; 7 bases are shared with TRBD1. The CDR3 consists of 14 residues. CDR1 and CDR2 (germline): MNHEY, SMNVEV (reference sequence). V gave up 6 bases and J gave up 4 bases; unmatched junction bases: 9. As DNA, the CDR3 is TGTGCCAGCAGAAGAGGGACAGCCGAGTACGAGCAGTACTTC. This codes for CASRRGTAEYEQYF.

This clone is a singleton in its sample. CDR3 sequence reads: CTSSQEVGIVGRVVDYGYTF. The CDR3 DNA reads as TGCACCAGCAGCCAAGAAGTCGGTATCGTCGGCAGGGTGGTGGACTATGGCTACACCTTC. The chain carries TRBV1 and TRBJ1-2; TRBD1, the table's D call, was not compared with the DNA. TRBV1 is noted as a pseudogene. The CDR3 has 20 amino acids.

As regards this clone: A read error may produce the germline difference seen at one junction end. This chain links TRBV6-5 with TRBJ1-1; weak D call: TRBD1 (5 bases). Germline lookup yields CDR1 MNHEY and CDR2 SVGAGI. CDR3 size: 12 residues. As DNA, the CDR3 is TGTGCCAGCAGGAGAAGGACATCCGGCCTTCTCTTT. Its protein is CASRRRTSGLLF.

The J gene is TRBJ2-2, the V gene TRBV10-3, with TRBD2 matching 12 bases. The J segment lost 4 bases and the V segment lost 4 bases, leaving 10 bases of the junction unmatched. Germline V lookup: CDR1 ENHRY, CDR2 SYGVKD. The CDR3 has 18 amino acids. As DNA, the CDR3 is TGTGCCATCAGTGCCGAGACTAGCGGGAGCGATGGCACCGGGGAGCTGTTTTTT. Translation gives CAISAETSGSDGTGELFF.

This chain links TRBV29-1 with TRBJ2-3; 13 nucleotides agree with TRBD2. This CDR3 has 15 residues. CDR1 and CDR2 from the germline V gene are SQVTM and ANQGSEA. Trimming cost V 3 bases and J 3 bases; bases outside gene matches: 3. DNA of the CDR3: TGCAGCGTTGATTCGGGACTAGCGGGAACAGATACGCAGTATTTT. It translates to CSVDSGLAGTDTQYF.

This CDR3 is CASRGTSGSAKNIQYF. The CDR3, as DNA: TGTGCCAGCAGGGGGACTAGCGGGAGTGCCAAAAACATTCAGTACTTC. The V call is TRBV7-2, the J call TRBJ2-4; TRBD2 matches 14 bases. The CDR3 covers 16 residues. Germline lookup yields CDR1 SGHTA and CDR2 FQGNSA. The ends lost 6 bases at V and 1 base at J; junction bases unmatched: 2. Complete variable domain (other parts from reference TRBV7-2 and TRBJ2-4): GAGVSQSPSNKVTEKGKDVELRCDPISGHTALYWYRQSLGQGLEFLIYFQGNSAPDKSGLPSDRFSAERTGGSVSTLTIQRTQQEDSAVYLCASRGTSGSAKNIQYFGAGTRLSVL.

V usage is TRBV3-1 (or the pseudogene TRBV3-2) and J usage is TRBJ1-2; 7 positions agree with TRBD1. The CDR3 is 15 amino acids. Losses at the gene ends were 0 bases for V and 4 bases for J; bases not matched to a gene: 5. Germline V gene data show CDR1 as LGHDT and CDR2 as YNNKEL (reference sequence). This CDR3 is CASSQDPGTAYGYTF. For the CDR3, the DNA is TGTGCCAGCAGCCAAGACCCCGGGACAGCCTATGGCTACACCTTC.

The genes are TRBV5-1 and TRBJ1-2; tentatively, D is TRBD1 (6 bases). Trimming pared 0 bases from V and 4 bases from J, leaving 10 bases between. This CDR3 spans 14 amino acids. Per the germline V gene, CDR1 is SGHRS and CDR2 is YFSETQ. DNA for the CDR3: TGCGCCAGCAGCTTGGACAGGGTGGCCTATGGCTACACCTTC. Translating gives CASSLDRVAYGYTF.

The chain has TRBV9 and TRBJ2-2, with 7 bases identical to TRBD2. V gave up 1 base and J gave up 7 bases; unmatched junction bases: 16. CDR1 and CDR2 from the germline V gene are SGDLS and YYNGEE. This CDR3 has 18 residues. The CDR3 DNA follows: TGTGCCAGCAGCGTAAGTAAGACCGCGGGAGTGAAGGACGGGGAGCTGTTTTTT. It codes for CASSVSKTAGVKDGELFF.

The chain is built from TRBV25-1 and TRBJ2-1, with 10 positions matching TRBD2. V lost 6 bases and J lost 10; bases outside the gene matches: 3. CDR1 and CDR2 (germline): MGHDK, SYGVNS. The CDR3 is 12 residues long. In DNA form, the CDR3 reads TGTGCCAGCAGGGGTAGCGGGAGGGAGCAGTTCTTC. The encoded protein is CASRGSGREQFF.

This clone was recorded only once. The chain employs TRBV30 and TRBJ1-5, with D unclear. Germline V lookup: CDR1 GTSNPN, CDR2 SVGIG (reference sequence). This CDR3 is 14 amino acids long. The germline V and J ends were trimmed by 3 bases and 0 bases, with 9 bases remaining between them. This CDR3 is CAWSTAYSNQPQHF. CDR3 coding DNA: TGTGCCTGGAGCACAGCTTATAGCAATCAGCCCCAGCATTTT.

The CDR3: CASSVSGRAKNIQYF. CDR3 nucleotides: TGCGCCAGCAGCGTGAGCGGGAGGGCCAAAAACATTCAGTACTTC. The V and J genes are TRBV5-1 and TRBJ2-4, with TRBD2 matching 9 bases. The CDR3 runs to 15 residues. The V gene's germline CDR1 is SGHRS and CDR2 YFSETQ. Trimming removed 4 bases from V and 1 base from J; junction bases left unmatched: 3.

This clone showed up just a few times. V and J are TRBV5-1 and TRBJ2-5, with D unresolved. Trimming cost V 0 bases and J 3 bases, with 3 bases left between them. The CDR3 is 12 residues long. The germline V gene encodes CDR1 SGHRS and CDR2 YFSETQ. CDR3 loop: CASSLAEETQYF. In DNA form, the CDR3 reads TGCGCCAGCAGCTTGGCAGAAGAGACCCAGTACTTC.

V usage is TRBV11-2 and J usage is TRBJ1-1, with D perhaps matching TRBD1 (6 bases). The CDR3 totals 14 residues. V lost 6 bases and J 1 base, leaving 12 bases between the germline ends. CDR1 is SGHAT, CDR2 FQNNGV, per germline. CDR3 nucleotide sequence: TGTGCCAGCAGAGAAACAGGGACGAACACTGAAGCTTTCTTT. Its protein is CASRETGTNTEAFF.

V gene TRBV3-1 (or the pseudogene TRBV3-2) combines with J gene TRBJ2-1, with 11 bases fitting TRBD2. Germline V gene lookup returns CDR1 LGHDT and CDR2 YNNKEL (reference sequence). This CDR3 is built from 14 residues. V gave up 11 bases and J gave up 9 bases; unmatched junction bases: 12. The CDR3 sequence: CAGLSSGRFSEQFF. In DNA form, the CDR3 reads TGTGCCGGCCTATCTAGCGGGAGGTTTAGTGAGCAGTTCTTC.